The present T cell receptor beta chain was sequenced within a study of cytomegalovirus exposure and HLA in healthy donors. PCR primers comprised 60 Vbeta and 13 Jbeta primers. Clones were read by immunoSEQ multiplex PCR, and TCRdb kept only the in-frame ones, dropping some. The sample consists of about 300,000 clones, 70% to 90% of them appearing once. Germline values: CDR1 SGHRS, CDR2 YFSETQ. Trimming cost V 4 bases and J 4 bases, with 12 bases left between them. The CDR3 contains 15 residues. This TCR was recovered from a man between 35 and 55 years old in good health and CMV-seropositive. The sequenced sample consisted of PBMCs. The J gene is TRBJ2-6, the V gene TRBV5-1; D is perhaps TRBD1 (5 bases). CDR3 nucleotides: TGCGCCAGCAGCGACAGTTGGGGCGGGGCCAACGTCCTGACTTTC. This codes for CASSDSWGGANVLTF.